The 17 T cell receptor beta chains below were found in one sample sequenced in a study of Ad26.COV2.S vaccination and SARS-CoV-2 variants. Libraries were prepared by immunoSEQ multiplex PCR; TCRdb keeps only in-frame clonotypes and omits some of them. Among under 550,000 clones, around 87% were seen once, and the ten largest hold around 3.6%. Treatment defined: roughly 19 received Ad26.COV2.S at low or high dose, single or two shots; several received placebo; per-sample allocation not given. Sampling happened 63 days after the first vaccine or placebo injection. The sequences come from peripheral blood, collected in a trial of Ad26.COV2.S vaccine versus placebo. These TCRs come from a person between 18 and 59 years old who received the Ad26.COV2.S COVID-19 vaccine or a placebo.

The chain has TRBV7-8 and TRBJ1-4, with 7 bases matching TRBD1. This CDR3 spans 15 amino acids. Germline V lookup: CDR1 SGHVS, CDR2 FQNEAQ. V lost 4 bases and J lost 7; bases outside the gene matches: 9. This CDR3 is CASSSDRVRREKLFF. CDR3 DNA sequence: TGTGCCAGCAGCTCAGACAGGGTCCGGCGTGAAAAACTGTTTTTT.

V usage is TRBV6-2 or TRBV6-3 and J usage is TRBJ2-7; 10 bases line up with TRBD1. Germline V CDR1 and CDR2: MNHEY, SVGEGT. This CDR3 is built from 19 residues. The junction had 23 bases not matched to a gene; V was cut back by 5 bases and J by 7 bases. CDR3 region: CASSLIPLRDRGPRWEQYF. The CDR3 nucleotides read TGTGCCAGCAGTCTAATACCCCTCCGGGACAGGGGCCCCCGATGGGAGCAGTACTTC.

The chain is built from TRBV5-4 and TRBJ2-1; 12 bases are shared with TRBD2. The CDR3 length is 13 residues. Germline-derived CDR1 and CDR2 are SGHNT and YYREEE (reference sequence). J was trimmed by 10 bases and V by 3 bases; bases with no gene match: 2. DNA of the CDR3: TGTGCCAGCAGCTCTGGACTAGCGGGGGAGCAGTTCTTC. This translates into CASSSGLAGEQFF.

The gene calls are TRBV11-2 and TRBJ2-2, with D possibly being TRBD1 or TRBD2 (5 bases each). V was trimmed by 2 bases and J by 1 base, leaving 11 bases between them. CDR3 length: 16 residues. Looked up from germline, CDR1 is SGHAT and CDR2 is FQNNGV. The CDR3 loop reads CASSLLRGRNTGELFF. The CDR3 DNA reads TGTGCCAGCAGCTTACTACGGGGCCGGAACACCGGGGAGCTGTTTTTT.

The CDR3 protein is CASSFGGREQYF. CDR3 nucleotides: TGTGCCAGCAGTTTTGGGGGAAGGGAGCAGTACTTC. The V and J genes are TRBV28 and TRBJ2-7; tentatively, D is TRBD1 or TRBD2 (5 bases each). Per germline, CDR1 MDHEN and CDR2 SYDVKM. V lost 3 bases, J lost 7 bases, and 10 bases lay in between. This CDR3 is 12 amino acids long.

The rearrangement joins TRBV9 to TRBJ1-2; possible D gene TRBD1, 6 bases. Trimming left V 4 bases short and J 4 bases short, with 17 bases between. CDR1 SGDLS and CDR2 YYNGEE come from the germline V gene. The length of the CDR3 is 15 residues. As DNA, the CDR3 is TGTGCCAGCAGCCAAGGGGGAGGGGGTGGCTATGGCTACACCTTC. Amino acid sequence: CASSQGGGGGYGYTF.

This clone has a single count. The J gene is TRBJ1-4, the V gene TRBV5-4; 7 bases align to TRBD1. Germline V CDR1 and CDR2: SGHNT, YYREEE (reference sequence). The CDR3 is made up of 14 amino acids. Unmatched junction bases numbered 5, after V lost 3 bases and J lost 6 bases. The CDR3: CASSSAQGDEKLFF. The CDR3 bases are TGTGCCAGCAGCTCCGCCCAGGGGGATGAAAAACTGTTTTTT.

The V gene is TRBV5-1, the J gene TRBJ2-5; D possibly uses TRBD1 or TRBD2 (5 bases each). In germline, CDR1 is SGHRS, CDR2 YFSETQ. This CDR3 region has 13 residues. V was clipped by 5 bases and J by 3 bases, with 11 bases between them. The CDR3 loop reads CASRGDGEETQYF. The CDR3 DNA reads as TGCGCCAGCAGAGGGGACGGAGAAGAGACCCAGTACTTC.

J is TRBJ2-3 and V is TRBV11-3; 10 nucleotides match TRBD1. V shed 5 bases and J 3 bases; nucleotides not matched to a gene: 8. This CDR3 spans 16 amino acids. Germline V gives CDR1 SGHNT, CDR2 YENEEA. CDR3 bases: TGTGCCAGCAGCCCTGGAGACAGGGGGCTAACAGATACGCAGTATTTT. This gives the protein CASSPGDRGLTDTQYF.

The chain carries TRBV19 and TRBJ2-7; D is ambiguous. Germline CDR1 is LNHDA and CDR2 is SQIVND (reference sequence). The CDR3 has 14 amino acids. Trimming cost V 3 bases and J 2 bases, with 11 bases left between them. The CDR3 DNA is TGTGCCAGTAGTATTCTGCGCAGAACCTACGAGCAGTACTTC. Protein: CASSILRRTYEQYF.

The chain uses TRBV18 and TRBJ1-1, with 10 bases fitting TRBD1. V shed 3 bases, J shed 11 bases, and the junction held 6 bases outside the gene matches. The CDR3 spans 13 residues. Germline V CDR1 and CDR2: KGHSH, LQKENI. The CDR3 reads CASSPQDRGHAFF. CDR3 DNA sequence: TGTGCCAGCTCACCCCAAGACAGGGGGCATGCTTTCTTT.

The chain has TRBV27 and TRBJ2-2; D is possibly TRBD1 (6 bases). This CDR3 is 15 amino acids long. Germline CDR1 and CDR2: MNHEY and SMNVEV (reference sequence). V was clipped by 8 bases and J by 1 base, with 14 bases between them. DNA of the CDR3: TGTGCCAGCGCCTTACCGGGACAGAACACCGGGGAGCTGTTTTTT. It translates to CASALPGQNTGELFF.

The chain combines TRBV7-8 with TRBJ2-5; the D gene is possibly TRBD2 (6 bases). Germline V gene sequence: CDR1 SGHVS, CDR2 FQNEAQ. V shed 5 bases and J shed 0 bases, with 16 bases lying between them. CDR3 length: 16 amino acids. The CDR3 spells CASSTRLGEYQETQYF. The CDR3 region has the DNA TGTGCCAGCAGCACCCGACTAGGAGAATACCAAGAGACCCAGTACTTC.

About this clone: Other DNA sequences of this sample code for an identical CDR3. This chain uses TRBV4-1 with TRBJ1-5; D is possibly TRBD1 (6 bases). Germline CDR1 is MGHRA and CDR2 is YSYEKL. This CDR3 is built from 14 residues. Deletions cut 1 base from V and 4 bases from J, with 8 bases between. The CDR3 DNA follows: TGCGCCAGCAGCCAAGCAGGGGTTAATCAGCCCCAGCATTTT. It encodes CASSQAGVNQPQHF.

V usage is TRBV4-3 and J usage is TRBJ1-2; 10 bases align to TRBD1. The junction had 1 base not matched to a gene; V was cut back by 0 bases and J by 3 bases. There are 15 residues in the CDR3. The germline V gene has CDR1 LGHNA and CDR2 YSLEER. The CDR3 is CASSQETGGDYGYTF. CDR3 DNA sequence: TGCGCCAGCAGCCAAGAGACAGGGGGCGACTATGGCTACACCTTC.

The J gene is TRBJ2-1, the V gene TRBV7-2; 10 bases agree with TRBD2. The trim removed 3 bases at V and 7 bases at J, leaving 6 bases unmatched. The CDR3 totals 15 residues. Germline assignment: CDR1 SGHTA and CDR2 FQGNSA. The CDR3 loop reads CASSFLAGARNEQFF. The CDR3 nucleotides read TGTGCCAGCAGCTTCCTAGCGGGGGCGAGGAATGAGCAGTTCTTC. The full variable domain, in which reference TRBV7-2 and TRBJ2-1 provide the parts outside the CDR3, is GAGVSQSPSNKVTEKGKDVELRCDPISGHTALYWYRQSLGQGLEFLIYFQGNSAPDKSGLPSDRFSAERTGGSVSTLTIQRTQQEDSAVYLCASSFLAGARNEQFFGPGTRLTVL.

The chain joins TRBV30 to TRBJ2-3; 11 bases map to TRBD2. The V and J ends lost 6 bases and 7 bases, in that order; junction bases with no gene match: 9. The germline CDR1 and CDR2 sequences are GTSNPN and SVGIG (reference sequence). The CDR3 has 14 residues. The CDR3 sequence is CACPLAGARYTQYF. The DNA for the CDR3 is TGTGCCTGTCCACTAGCGGGGGCCCGGTATACGCAGTATTTT. Full variable domain (missing parts from reference TRBV30 and TRBJ2-3): SQTIHQWPATLVQPVGSPLSLECTVEGTSNPNLYWYRQAAGRGLQLLFYSVGIGQISSEVPQNLSASRPQDRQFILSSKKLLLSDSGFYLCACPLAGARYTQYFGPGTRLTVL.